The 14 T cell receptor beta chains listed next were all sequenced from one sample in a study of OX40 agonist ivuxolimab in advanced cancers. Sequencing used immunoSEQ multiplex PCR; TCRdb keeps in-frame clones, though not all of them. The table has about 80,000 clones, 87% seen once. The sample consisted of CD4+ or CD8+ T cells sorted from blood, taken in a trial of the OX40 agonist ivuxolimab. These receptors all stem from an adult with an advanced solid tumor such as melanoma, head and neck, liver or kidney cancer.

The CDR3 DNA reads TGTGCCACCAGAGTACGTCTAAATGAAAAACTGTTTTTT. Amino acids: CATRVRLNEKLFF. V is TRBV2 and J is TRBJ1-4; D not certain. V was clipped by 10 bases and J by 5 bases, with 14 bases between them. The length of the CDR3 is 13 residues. Germline V gives CDR1 SNHLY, CDR2 FYNNEI.

This chain joins TRBV11-2 and TRBJ1-2, with TRBD1 as a possible D gene (6 bases). The CDR3 consists of 17 residues. Per the germline V gene, CDR1 is SGHAT and CDR2 is FQNNGV. Trimming removed 4 bases at V and 0 bases at J, with 18 bases between. The CDR3 DNA follows: TGTGCCAGCAGCTCCTTACGGCGGGACACCTCTAACTATGGCTACACCTTC. It encodes CASSSLRRDTSNYGYTF.

CDR3 sequence: CASSLLATGELFF. CDR3 DNA sequence: TGTGCCAGCAGTTTACTAGCAACCGGGGAGCTGTTTTTT. The V and J genes are TRBV28 and TRBJ2-2; tentative D call: TRBD2 (5 bases). This CDR3 spans 13 amino acids. The V gene's germline CDR1 is MDHEN and CDR2 SYDVKM. Trimming removed 2 bases at V and 5 bases at J, with 6 bases between. Using reference TRBV28 and TRBJ2-2 for the parts outside the CDR3, the full variable domain is DVKVTQSSRYLVKRTGEKVFLECVQDMDHENMFWYRQDPGLGLRLIYFSYDVKMKEKGDIPEGYSVSREKKERFSLILESASTNQTSMYLCASSLLATGELFFGEGSRLTVL.

Only a few counts were recorded for this clone. V usage is TRBV6-1 and J usage is TRBJ1-2; D perhaps matches TRBD1 (6 bases). V was cut by 4 bases and J by 6 bases, with 18 bases left in between. Germline assignment: CDR1 MNHNS and CDR2 SASEGT. The CDR3 spans 15 residues. Written as DNA, the CDR3 is TGTGCCAGCAGTGCCCGGCGGGGGGCGCTAAATGGCTACACCTTC. Translated: CASSARRGALNGYTF.

The chain's CDR3 is CASSLSRNTGELFF. For the CDR3, the DNA is TGTGCCAGCAGCTTATCGAGGAACACCGGGGAGCTGTTTTTT. The V gene is TRBV7-6, the J gene TRBJ2-2; the D is unclear. The V end lost 2 bases, the J end lost 1 base, and 5 bases lay between the germline ends. Looked up from germline, CDR1 is SGHVS and CDR2 is FNYEAQ. The CDR3 has 14 amino acids.

V usage is TRBV7-9 and J usage is TRBJ1-5, with D uncertain. The CDR3 sequence is 15 residues long. Trimming pared 5 bases from V and 0 bases from J, leaving 11 bases between. CDR1 SEHNR and CDR2 FQNEAQ come from the germline V gene (reference sequence). The CDR3 protein is CASSTRRYSNQPQHF. DNA for the CDR3: TGTGCCAGCAGCACCAGACGGTATAGCAATCAGCCCCAGCATTTT.

V usage is TRBV7-6 and J usage is TRBJ2-6; D is unresolved. Germline V gives CDR1 SGHVS, CDR2 FNYEAQ. This CDR3 spans 15 amino acids. Trimming took 1 base from V and 0 from J, leaving 4 bases between them. CDR3: CASSLGRSGANVLTF. The CDR3 DNA sequence: TGTGCCAGCAGCTTAGGGCGCTCTGGGGCCAACGTCCTGACTTTC.

The V gene is TRBV19, the J gene TRBJ1-4; no reliable D call. This CDR3 contains 13 residues. V lost 5 bases and J lost 7, with 11 bases in between. The germline gives CDR1 LNHDA, CDR2 SQIVND (reference sequence). CDR3 DNA sequence: TGTGCCAGTAGTCTTCGTAGAAGTGAAAAACTGTTTTTT. This codes for CASSLRRSEKLFF.

The CDR3 bases are TGTGCCAGCTCACCCGAAGAGACCCAGTACTTC. Amino acids: CASSPEETQYF. The V call is TRBV18, the J call TRBJ2-5; D gene unclear. CDR3 length: 11 amino acids. From germline, CDR1 is KGHSH and CDR2 LQKENI. V lost 3 bases to trimming and J lost 3 bases, with 2 bases between them.

The V and J genes are TRBV15 and TRBJ2-3; 9 nucleotides agree with TRBD2. Germline V gives CDR1 LNHNV, CDR2 YYDKDF (reference sequence). This CDR3 comprises 19 residues. Trimming cost V 1 base and J 2 bases; bases outside gene matches: 13. The CDR3 DNA reads as TGTGCCACCAGCAGAGGGGGGCTAGCGGGAAACCCCTCCACAGATACGCAGTATTTT. This sequence encodes CATSRGGLAGNPSTDTQYF.

This chain links TRBV28 with TRBJ1-2, with D unresolved. V lost 6 bases and J 4 bases, leaving 12 bases between the germline ends. CDR1 and CDR2 from the germline V gene are MDHEN and SYDVKM. The CDR3 spans 13 residues. In DNA form, the CDR3 reads TGTGCCAGCAGAGAGTCTGGGCCCTATGGCTACACCTTC. It yields the protein CASRESGPYGYTF.

As DNA, the CDR3 is TGCGCCAGCAGTTCAACATGGGGCGAGCAGTACTTC. Protein: CASSSTWGEQYF. The chain is built from TRBV4-3 and TRBJ2-7, with no clear D. CDR1 LGHNA and CDR2 YSLEER come from the germline V gene. V lost 6 bases, J lost 6 bases, and 12 bases lay in between. This CDR3 contains 12 residues.

This chain uses TRBV4-2 with TRBJ2-4; D remains unclear. This CDR3 spans 16 amino acids. Trimming removed 0 bases at V and 4 bases at J, with 13 bases between. Per germline, CDR1 LGHNA and CDR2 YNFKEQ. The DNA for the CDR3 is TGTGCCAGCAGCCAAGAAAGGCTTGGGGTTAAAAACATTCAGTACTTC. It is translated as CASSQERLGVKNIQYF.

This chain uses TRBV9 with TRBJ2-2; no definite D call. Trimming removed 0 bases at V and 3 bases at J, with 3 bases between. The germline gives CDR1 SGDLS, CDR2 YYNGEE. The CDR3 is 13 residues long. The CDR3 DNA reads TGTGCCAGCAGCGTAGGTCACACCGGGGAGCTGTTTTTT. It translates to CASSVGHTGELFF.